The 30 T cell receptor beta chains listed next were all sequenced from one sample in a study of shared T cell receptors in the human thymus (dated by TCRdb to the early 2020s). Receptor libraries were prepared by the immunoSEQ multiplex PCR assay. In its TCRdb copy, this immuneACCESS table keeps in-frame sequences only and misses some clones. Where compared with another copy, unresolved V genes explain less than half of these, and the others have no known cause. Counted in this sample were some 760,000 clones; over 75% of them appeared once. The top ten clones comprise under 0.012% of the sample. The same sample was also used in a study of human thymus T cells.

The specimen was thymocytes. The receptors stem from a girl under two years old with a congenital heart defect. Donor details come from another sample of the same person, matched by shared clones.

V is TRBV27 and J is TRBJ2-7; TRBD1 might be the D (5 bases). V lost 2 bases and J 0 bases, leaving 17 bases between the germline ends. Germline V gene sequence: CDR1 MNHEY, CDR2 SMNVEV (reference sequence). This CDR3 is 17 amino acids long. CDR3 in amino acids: CASSLKYRQQSSYEQYF. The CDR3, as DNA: TGTGCCAGCAGTTTAAAATATAGACAGCAGAGCTCCTACGAGCAGTACTTC.

CDR3 in DNA: TGTGCCAGCAGCCTTAGCGGGGCGATCAATGAGCAGTTCTTC. Amino acid sequence: CASSLSGAINEQFF. J is TRBJ2-1 and V is TRBV7-7; 8 bases match TRBD2. The CDR3 is made up of 14 amino acids. Trimming removed 5 bases from V and 6 bases from J; junction bases left unmatched: 6. CDR1 and CDR2 (germline): SSHAT, FNYEAQ (reference sequence). The whole variable domain, filled in from reference TRBV7-7 and TRBJ2-1, reads GAGVSQSPRYKVTKRGQDVTLRCDPISSHATLYWYQQALGQGPEFLTYFNYEAQPDKSGLPSDRFSAERPEGSISTLTIQRTEQRDSAMYRCASSLSGAINEQFFGPGTRLTVL.

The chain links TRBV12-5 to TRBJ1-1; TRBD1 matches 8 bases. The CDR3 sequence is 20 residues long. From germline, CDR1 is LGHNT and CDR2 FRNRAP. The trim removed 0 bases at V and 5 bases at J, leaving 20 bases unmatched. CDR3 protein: CASGLVERESPGGEWTEAFF. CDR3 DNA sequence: TGTGCTAGTGGTTTGGTAGAGCGGGAATCCCCAGGGGGCGAGTGGACTGAAGCTTTCTTT.

For the CDR3, the DNA is TGTGCCAGCAGCTTGGACCGGGGGGAGTCGGAGACCCAGTACTTC. Translated, it gives CASSLDRGESETQYF. This chain uses TRBV5-6 with TRBJ2-5; 7 nucleotides align to TRBD2. Germline V gene lookup returns CDR1 SGHDT and CDR2 YYEEEE. The CDR3 contains 15 residues. The J segment lost 5 bases and the V segment lost 0 bases, leaving 7 bases of the junction unmatched.

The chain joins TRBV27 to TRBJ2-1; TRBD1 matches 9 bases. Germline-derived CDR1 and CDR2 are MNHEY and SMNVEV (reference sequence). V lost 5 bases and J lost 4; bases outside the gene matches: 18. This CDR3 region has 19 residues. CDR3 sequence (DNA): TGTGCCAGCAGTAGCCGGGACAGGGTCCATCGTACGGGTTACAATGAGCAGTTCTTC. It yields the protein CASSSRDRVHRTGYNEQFF.

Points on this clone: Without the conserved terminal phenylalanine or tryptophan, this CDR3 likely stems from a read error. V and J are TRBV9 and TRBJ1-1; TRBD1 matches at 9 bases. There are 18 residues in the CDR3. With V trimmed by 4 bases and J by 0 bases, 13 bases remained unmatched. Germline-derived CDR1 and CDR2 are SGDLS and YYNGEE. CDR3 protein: CASSTQPGQGAMNTEAFL. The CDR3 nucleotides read TGTGCCAGCAGCACTCAACCGGGACAGGGTGCAATGAACACTGAAGCTTTCTTG.

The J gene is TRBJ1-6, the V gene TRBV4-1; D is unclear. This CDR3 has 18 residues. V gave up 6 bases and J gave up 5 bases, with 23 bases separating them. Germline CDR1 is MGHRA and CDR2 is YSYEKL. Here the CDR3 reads CASRPDPTVPRNNSPLHF. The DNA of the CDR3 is TGCGCCAGCAGACCCGACCCTACAGTGCCAAGGAATAATTCACCCCTCCACTTT.

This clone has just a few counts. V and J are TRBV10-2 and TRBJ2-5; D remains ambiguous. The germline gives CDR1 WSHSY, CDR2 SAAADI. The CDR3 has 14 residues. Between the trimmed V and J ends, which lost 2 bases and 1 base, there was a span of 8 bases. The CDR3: CASSEEDPQETQYF. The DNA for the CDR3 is TGCGCCAGCAGTGAGGAGGATCCCCAAGAGACCCAGTACTTC.

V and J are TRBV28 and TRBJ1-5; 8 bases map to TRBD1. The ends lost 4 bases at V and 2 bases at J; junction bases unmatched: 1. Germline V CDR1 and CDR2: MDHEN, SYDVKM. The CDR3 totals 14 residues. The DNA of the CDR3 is TGTGCCAGCAGTTGGACAGGGCGCAATCAGCCCCAGCATTTT. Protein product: CASSWTGRNQPQHF. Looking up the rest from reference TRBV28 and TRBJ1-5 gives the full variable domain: DVKVTQSSRYLVKRTGEKVFLECVQDMDHENMFWYRQDPGLGLRLIYFSYDVKMKEKGDIPEGYSVSREKKERFSLILESASTNQTSMYLCASSWTGRNQPQHFGDGTRLSIL.

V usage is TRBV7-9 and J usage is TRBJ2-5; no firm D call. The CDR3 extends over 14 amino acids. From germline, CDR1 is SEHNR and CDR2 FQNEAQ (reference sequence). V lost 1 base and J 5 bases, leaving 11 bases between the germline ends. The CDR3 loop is CASSLVARGETQYF. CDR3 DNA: TGTGCCAGCAGCTTAGTTGCTAGAGGCGAGACCCAGTACTTC.

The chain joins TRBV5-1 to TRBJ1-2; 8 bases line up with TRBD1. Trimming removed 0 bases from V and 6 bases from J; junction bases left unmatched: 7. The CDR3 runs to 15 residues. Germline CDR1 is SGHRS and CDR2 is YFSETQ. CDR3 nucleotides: TGCGCCAGCAGCTTGGAGGAGGACAGGGATAATGGCTACACCTTC. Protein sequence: CASSLEEDRDNGYTF.

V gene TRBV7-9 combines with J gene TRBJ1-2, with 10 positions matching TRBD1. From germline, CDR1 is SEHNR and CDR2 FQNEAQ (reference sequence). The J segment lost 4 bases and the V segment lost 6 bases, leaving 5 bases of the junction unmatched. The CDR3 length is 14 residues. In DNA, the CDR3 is TGTGCCAGCAGAAGGGACAGGGGAATCTATGGCTACACCTTC. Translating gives CASRRDRGIYGYTF.

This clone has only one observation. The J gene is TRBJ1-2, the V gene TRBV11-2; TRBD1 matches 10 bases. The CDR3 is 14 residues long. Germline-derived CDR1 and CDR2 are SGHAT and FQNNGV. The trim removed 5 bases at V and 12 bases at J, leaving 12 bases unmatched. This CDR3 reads CASSAKTGTGEDTF. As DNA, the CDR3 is TGTGCCAGCAGCGCCAAGACCGGGACAGGGGAAGACACCTTC.

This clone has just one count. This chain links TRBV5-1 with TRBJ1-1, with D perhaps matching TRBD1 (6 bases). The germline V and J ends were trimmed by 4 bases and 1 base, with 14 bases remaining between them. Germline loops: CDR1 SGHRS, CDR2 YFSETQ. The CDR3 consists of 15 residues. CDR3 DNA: TGCGCCAGCAGCCCAGAGGTGGGACAGAACACTGAAGCTTTCTTT. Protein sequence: CASSPEVGQNTEAFF.

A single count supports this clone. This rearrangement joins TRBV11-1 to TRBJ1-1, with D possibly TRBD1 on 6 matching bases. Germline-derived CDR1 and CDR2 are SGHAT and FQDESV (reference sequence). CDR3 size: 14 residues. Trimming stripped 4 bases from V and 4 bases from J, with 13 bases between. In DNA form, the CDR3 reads TGTGCCAGCAGCTCCAACCCACAGGGCACTGAAGCTTTCTTT. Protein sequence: CASSSNPQGTEAFF.

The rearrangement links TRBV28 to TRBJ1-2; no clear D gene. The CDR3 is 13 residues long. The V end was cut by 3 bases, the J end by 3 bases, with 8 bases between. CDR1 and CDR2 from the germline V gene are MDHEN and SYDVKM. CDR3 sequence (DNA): TGTGCCAGCAGTTTGGCCACAGACTATGGCTACACCTTC. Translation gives CASSLATDYGYTF.

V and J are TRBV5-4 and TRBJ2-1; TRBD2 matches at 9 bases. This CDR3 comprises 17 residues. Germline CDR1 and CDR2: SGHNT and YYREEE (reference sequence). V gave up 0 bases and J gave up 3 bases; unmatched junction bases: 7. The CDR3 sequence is CASSLGDSGGFYNEQFF. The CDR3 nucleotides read TGTGCCAGCAGCTTGGGAGATAGCGGGGGCTTCTACAATGAGCAGTTCTTC.

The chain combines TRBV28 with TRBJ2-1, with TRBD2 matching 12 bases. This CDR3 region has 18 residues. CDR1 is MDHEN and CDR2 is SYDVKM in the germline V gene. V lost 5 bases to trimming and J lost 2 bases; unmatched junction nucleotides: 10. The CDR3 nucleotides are TGTGCCAGCAGTCCCTCCGACGGACTAGCGGGACCCTACAATGAGCAGTTCTTC. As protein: CASSPSDGLAGPYNEQFF.

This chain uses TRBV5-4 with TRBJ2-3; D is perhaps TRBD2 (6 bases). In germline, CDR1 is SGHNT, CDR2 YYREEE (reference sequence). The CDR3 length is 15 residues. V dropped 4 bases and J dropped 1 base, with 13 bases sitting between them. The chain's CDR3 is CASSRGRERTDTQYF. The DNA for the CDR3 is TGTGCCAGCAGCAGAGGGCGGGAACGCACAGATACGCAGTATTTT.

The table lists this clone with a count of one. CDR3 protein: CASSEPRNEQFF. The DNA for the CDR3 is TGTGCCAGCAGTGAACCCCGCAATGAGCAGTTCTTC. This rearrangement joins TRBV6-1 to TRBJ2-1, with D unclear. Germline assignment: CDR1 MNHNS and CDR2 SASEGT. The CDR3 consists of 12 residues. Trimming pared 2 bases from V and 6 bases from J, leaving 5 bases between.

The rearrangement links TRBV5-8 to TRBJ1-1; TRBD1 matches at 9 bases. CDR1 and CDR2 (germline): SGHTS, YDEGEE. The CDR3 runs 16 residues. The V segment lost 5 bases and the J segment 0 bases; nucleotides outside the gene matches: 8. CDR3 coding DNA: TGTGCCAGCAGACACTACCGGGACAGGGTGAACACTGAAGCTTTCTTT. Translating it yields CASRHYRDRVNTEAFF.

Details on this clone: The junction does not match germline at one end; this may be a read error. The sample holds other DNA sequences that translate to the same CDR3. CDR3 protein: CASRGGDSVYNSPLHF. Here the CDR3 DNA reads TGTGCCAGCAGGGGTGGGGACAGCGTCTATAATTCCCCCCTCCACTTT. J is TRBJ1-6 and V is TRBV2; 7 nucleotides align to TRBD1. Germline V lookup: CDR1 SNHLY, CDR2 FYNNEI. The CDR3 is made up of 16 amino acids. Together with reference TRBV2 and TRBJ1-6, the CDR3 gives the full variable domain: EPEVTQTPSHQVTQMGQEVILRCVPISNHLYFYWYRQILGQKVEFLVSFYNNEISEKSEIFDDQFSVERPDGSNFTLKIRSTKLEDSAMYFCASRGGDSVYNSPLHFGNGTRLTVT.

Here the CDR3 DNA reads TGCGCCAGCAGCCAAGAGATTTTTGAGACAGACCACAATGAGCAGTTCTTC. It yields the protein CASSQEIFETDHNEQFF. This chain connects TRBV4-1 to TRBJ2-1, with D possibly matching TRBD1 (5 bases). The CDR3 loop spans 17 amino acids. The germline CDR1 and CDR2 sequences are MGHRA and YSYEKL. With 0 bases removed from V and 5 bases from J, the gap between germline ends came to 17 bases.

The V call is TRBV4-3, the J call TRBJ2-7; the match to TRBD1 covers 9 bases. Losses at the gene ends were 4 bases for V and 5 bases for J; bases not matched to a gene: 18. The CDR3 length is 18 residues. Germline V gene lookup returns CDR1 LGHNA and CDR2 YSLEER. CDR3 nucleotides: TGCGCCAGCAGCCCCCGGCAAACACCGGGACAGGGATGGAACGAGCAGTACTTC. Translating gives CASSPRQTPGQGWNEQYF.

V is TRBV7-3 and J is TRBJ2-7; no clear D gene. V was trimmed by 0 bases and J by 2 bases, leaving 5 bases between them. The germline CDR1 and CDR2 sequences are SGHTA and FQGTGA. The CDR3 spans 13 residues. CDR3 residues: CASSLTSAYEQYF. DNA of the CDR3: TGTGCCAGCAGCTTAACATCAGCCTACGAGCAGTACTTC.

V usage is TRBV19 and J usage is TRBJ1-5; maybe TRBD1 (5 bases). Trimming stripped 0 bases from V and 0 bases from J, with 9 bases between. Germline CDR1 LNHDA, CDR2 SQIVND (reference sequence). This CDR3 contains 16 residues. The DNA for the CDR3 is TGTGCCAGTAGTATAGAAGACAGATATAGCAATCAGCCCCAGCATTTT. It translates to CASSIEDRYSNQPQHF. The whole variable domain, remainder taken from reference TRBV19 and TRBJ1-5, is DGGITQSPKYLFRKEGQNVTLSCEQNLNHDAMYWYRQDPGQGLRLIYYSQIVNDFQKGDIAEGYSVSREKKESFPLTVTSAQKNPTAFYLCASSIEDRYSNQPQHFGDGTRLSIL.

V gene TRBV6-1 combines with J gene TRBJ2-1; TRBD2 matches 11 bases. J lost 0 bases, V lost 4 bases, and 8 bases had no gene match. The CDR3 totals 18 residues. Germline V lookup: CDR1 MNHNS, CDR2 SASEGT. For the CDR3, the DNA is TGTGCCAGCAGTGCCCTAGCGGGGGGACTAAGCTCCTACAATGAGCAGTTCTTC. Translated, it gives CASSALAGGLSSYNEQFF.

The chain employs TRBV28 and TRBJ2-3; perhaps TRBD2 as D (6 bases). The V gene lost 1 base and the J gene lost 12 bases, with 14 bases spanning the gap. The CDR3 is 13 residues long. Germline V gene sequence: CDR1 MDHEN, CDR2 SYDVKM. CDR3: CASSLSSGLRQYF. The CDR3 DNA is TGTGCCAGCAGTTTATCCTCGGGACTCCGTCAGTATTTT.

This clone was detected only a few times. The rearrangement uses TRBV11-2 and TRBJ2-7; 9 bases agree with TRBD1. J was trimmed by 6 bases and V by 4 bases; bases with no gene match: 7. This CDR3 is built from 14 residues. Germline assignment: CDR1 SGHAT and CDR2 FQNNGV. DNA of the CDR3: TGTGCCAGCAGCTCCACGGGACAGGGATGCGAGCAGTACTTC. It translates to CASSSTGQGCEQYF.

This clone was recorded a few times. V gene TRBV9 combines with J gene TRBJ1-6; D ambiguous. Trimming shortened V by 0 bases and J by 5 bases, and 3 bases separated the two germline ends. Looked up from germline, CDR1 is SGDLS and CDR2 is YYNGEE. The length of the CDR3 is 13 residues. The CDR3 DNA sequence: TGTGCCAGCAGCGTAGCGGATAATTCACCCCTCCACTTT. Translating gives CASSVADNSPLHF.